This is a list of T cell receptor beta chains from one sample in a study of cytomegalovirus exposure and HLA in healthy donors. TCRdb keeps only in-frame clones here, not all; method: immunoSEQ multiplex PCR. The sample yields 80,000 or so clones, around 65% seen once. The sample was PBMCs. All receptors come from a man aged 60-69 years in good health and CMV-seropositive. Each CDR3 is given without its conserved first and last residue.

V: TRBV6-6; CDR3: ASSYSPPGNEQF
V: TRBV7-6; CDR3: ASSLGGADSYEQY
V: TRBV28; CDR3: ASSSLHGGGEDNEQF
V: TRBV11-2; CDR3: ASSLVLAGGWDEQF
V: TRBV27; CDR3: ASSESPQFSGANVLT
V: TRBV28; CDR3: ASSLGSVVIEQY
V: TRBV5-1; CDR3: ASSTPGSDTQY
V: TRBV29-1; CDR3: SVGHRQETQY
V: TRBV5-1; CDR3: ASGSGTESSYEQY
V: TRBV9; CDR3: ASRSGGHGELF
V: TRBV19; CDR3: ASTDTDRGNSPLH
V: TRBV9; CDR3: ASSVSSGSNQPQH
V: TRBV21-1; CDR3: ASSKACGQGVTGELF
V: TRBV5-1; CDR3: ASKFGGYTDTQY
V: TRBV7-9; CDR3: ASSLAPGTGGVLNYGYT
V: TRBV7-8; CDR3: ASSSSRDRSYNEQF